This T cell receptor (beta chain) originates from a study of regulatory and conventional T cells in RAG deficiency. Worth noting for this clone: Its cognate antigen is unknown.

This CDR3 comprises 15 residues. Germline assignment: CDR1 LNHDA and CDR2 SQIVND (reference sequence). Trimming shortened V by 5 bases and J by 6 bases, and 14 bases separated the two germline ends. Overall study results and limits: Omenn patients showed >80% Treg-Tconv overlap and shorter CDR3 lengths. Treg unique TCR beta sequences were approximately 100-fold fewer in Omenn syndrome and CID/AS patients than controls.

The repertoire was sequenced with immunoSEQ multiplex PCR; TCRdb's copy has only in-frame clones and lacks some. The table includes 40,000 to 55,000 clones, about 87% detected once. Blood CD4+ CD25-low CD127-high conventional T cells supplied the genomic DNA template. The data also belong to a second study, concerning regulatory T cells. Per that paper: The primer mix had 52 TRBV and 13 TRBJ primers. In patients, unique TRB V-J pairs were restricted and V/J usage skewed, especially in Tregs.

The sequence derives from a human donor in good health. The V call is TRBV19, the J call TRBJ1-6; D is unresolved. Sequencing was done on a sample of CD4+ effector T cells sorted from blood. The CDR3 DNA is TGTGCCAGTAGTGGCCAGTCAGTAACTAATTCACCCCTCCACTTT. Its translation: CASSGQSVTNSPLHF.